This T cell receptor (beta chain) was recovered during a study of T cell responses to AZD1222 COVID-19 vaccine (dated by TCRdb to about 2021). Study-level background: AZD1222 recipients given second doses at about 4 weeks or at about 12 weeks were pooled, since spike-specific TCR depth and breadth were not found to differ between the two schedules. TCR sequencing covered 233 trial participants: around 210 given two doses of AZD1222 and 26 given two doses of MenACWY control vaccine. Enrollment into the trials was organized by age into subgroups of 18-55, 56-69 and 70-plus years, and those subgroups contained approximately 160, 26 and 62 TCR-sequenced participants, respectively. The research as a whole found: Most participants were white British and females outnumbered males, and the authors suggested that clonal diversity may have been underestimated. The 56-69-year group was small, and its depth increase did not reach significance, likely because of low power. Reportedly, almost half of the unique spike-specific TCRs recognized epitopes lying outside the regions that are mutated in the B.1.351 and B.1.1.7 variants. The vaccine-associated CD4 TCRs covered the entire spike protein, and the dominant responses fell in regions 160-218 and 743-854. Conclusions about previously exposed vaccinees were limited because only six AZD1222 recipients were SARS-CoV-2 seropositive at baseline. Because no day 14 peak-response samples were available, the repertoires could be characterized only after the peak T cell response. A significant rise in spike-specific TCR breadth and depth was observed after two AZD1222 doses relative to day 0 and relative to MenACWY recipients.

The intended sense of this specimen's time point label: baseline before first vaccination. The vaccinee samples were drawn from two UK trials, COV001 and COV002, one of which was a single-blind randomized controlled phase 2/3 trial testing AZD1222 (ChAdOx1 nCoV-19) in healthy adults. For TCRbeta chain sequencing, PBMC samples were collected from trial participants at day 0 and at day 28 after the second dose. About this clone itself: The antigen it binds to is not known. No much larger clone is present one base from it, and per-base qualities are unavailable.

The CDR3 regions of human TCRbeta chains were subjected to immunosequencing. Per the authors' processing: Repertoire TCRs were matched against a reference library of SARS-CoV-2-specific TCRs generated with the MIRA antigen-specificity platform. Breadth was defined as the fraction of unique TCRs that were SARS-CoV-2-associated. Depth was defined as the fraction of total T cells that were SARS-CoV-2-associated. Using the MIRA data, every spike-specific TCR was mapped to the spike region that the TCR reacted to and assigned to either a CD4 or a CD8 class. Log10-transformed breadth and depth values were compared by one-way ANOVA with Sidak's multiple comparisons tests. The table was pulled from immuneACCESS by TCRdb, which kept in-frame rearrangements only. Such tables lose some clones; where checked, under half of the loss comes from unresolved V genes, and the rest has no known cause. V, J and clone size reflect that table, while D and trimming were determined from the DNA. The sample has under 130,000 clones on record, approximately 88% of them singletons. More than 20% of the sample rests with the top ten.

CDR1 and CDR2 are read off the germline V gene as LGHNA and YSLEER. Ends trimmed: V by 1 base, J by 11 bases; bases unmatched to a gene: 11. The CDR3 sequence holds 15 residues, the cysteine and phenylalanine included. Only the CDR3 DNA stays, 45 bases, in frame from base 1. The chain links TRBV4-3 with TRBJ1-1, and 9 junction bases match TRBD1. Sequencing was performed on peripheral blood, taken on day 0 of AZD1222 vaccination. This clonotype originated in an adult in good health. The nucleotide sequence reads TGCGCCAGCAGCCAAGGCCCAACAGGGGGCGGAGGGGCTTTCTTT. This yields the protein CASSQGPTGGGGAFF.